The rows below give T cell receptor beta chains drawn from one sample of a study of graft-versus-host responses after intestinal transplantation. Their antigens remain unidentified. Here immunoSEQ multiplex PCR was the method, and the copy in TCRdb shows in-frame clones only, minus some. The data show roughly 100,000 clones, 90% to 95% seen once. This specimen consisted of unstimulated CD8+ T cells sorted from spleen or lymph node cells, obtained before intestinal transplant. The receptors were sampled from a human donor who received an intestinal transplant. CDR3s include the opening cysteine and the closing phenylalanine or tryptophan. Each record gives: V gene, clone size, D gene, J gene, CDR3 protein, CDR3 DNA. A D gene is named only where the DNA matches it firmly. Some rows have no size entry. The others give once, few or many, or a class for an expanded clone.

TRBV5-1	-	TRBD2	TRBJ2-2	CASSLSAGDAMDATGELFF	TGCGCCAGCAGCTTGTCTGCGGGGGACGCAATGGATGCTACCGGGGAGCTGTTTTTT
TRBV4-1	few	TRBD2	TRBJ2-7	CASSPVGEGYEQYF	TGCGCCAGCAGCCCAGTGGGGGAGGGTTACGAGCAGTACTTC
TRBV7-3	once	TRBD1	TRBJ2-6	CASSPGPGTASGANVLTF	TGTGCCAGCAGCCCAGGACCCGGGACAGCCTCTGGGGCCAACGTCCTGACTTTC
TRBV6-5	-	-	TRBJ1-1	CASSPQGSEAFF	TGTGCCAGCAGTCCACAGGGATCAGAGGCTTTCTTT
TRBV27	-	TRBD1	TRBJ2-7	CASSLTGTASYEQYF	TGTGCCAGCAGTTTAACCGGGACAGCATCCTACGAGCAGTACTTC
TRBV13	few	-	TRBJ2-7	CASSLGVRTYEQYF	TGTGCCAGCAGCTTAGGGGTCCGGACCTACGAGCAGTACTTC
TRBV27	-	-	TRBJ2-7	CASSTADGYEQYF	TGTGCCAGCAGTACCGCGGACGGCTACGAGCAGTACTTC
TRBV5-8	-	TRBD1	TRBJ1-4	CASSSRDRDEKLFF	TGTGCCAGCAGCTCCCGGGACAGGGACGAAAAACTGTTTTTT
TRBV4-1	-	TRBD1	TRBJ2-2	CASSPDREELFF	TGCGCCAGCAGCCCAGACAGGGAGGAGCTGTTTTTT
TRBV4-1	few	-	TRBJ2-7	CASSATRDEQYF	TGCGCCAGCAGCGCCACGAGGGACGAGCAGTACTTC
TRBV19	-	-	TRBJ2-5	CASSTTQLEGETQYF	TGTGCCAGTAGCACCACCCAACTAGAGGGCGAGACTCAGTACTTC
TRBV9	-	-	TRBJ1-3	CASSDQSSSGNTIYF	TGTGCCAGCAGCGACCAGTCGAGCTCTGGAAACACCATATATTTT
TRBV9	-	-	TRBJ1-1	CASSAGLQGTNTEAFF	TGTGCCAGCAGCGCTGGTCTACAGGGAACGAACACTGAAGCTTTCTTT
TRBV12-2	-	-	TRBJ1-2	CASRFGVFIDGYTF	TGTGCAAGTCGCTTTGGTGTTTTTATCGATGGCTACACCTTC
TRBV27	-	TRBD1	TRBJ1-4	CASRDRGHEKLFF	TGTGCCAGCAGAGACAGGGGTCATGAAAAACTGTTTTTT
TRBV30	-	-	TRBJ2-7	CAWTRDRTYEQYF	TGTGCCTGGACAAGGGACCGAACCTACGAGCAGTACTTC
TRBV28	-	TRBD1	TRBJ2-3	CASRGTGEGPDTQYF	TGTGCCAGCAGGGGGACAGGGGAGGGGCCAGATACGCAGTATTTT
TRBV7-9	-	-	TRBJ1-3	CASRPTGHHSGNTIYF	TGTGCCAGCAGGCCTACGGGACACCATTCTGGAAACACCATATATTTT
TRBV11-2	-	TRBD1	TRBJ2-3	CASSFSGTALDTQYF	TGTGCCAGCAGCTTCTCCGGGACAGCTTTAGATACGCAGTATTTT
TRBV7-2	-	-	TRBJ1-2	CASSLAPPQIPYGYTF	TGTGCCAGCAGCTTAGCTCCCCCTCAGATCCCCTATGGCTACACCTTC
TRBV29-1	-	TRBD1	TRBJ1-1	CSVGWTGLNTEAFF	TGCAGCGTCGGCTGGACAGGGTTGAACACTGAAGCTTTCTTT
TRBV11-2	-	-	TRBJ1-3	CASSLEAPVGNTIYF	TGTGCCAGCAGCTTGGAGGCACCTGTAGGAAACACCATATATTTT
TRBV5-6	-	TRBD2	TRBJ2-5	CASSLVAGEQETQYF	TGTGCCAGCAGCTTGGTGGCGGGGGAACAAGAGACCCAGTACTTC
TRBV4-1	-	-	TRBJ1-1	CASSSRGGFSSTEAFF	TGCGCCAGCAGTTCCCGAGGCGGATTTTCGAGCACTGAAGCTTTCTTT
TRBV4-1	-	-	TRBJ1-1	CASSPTMNTEAFF	TGCGCCAGCAGCCCTACCATGAACACTGAAGCTTTCTTT
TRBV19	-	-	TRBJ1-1	CASSIDGGTEAFF	TGTGCCAGTAGTATAGACGGGGGCACTGAAGCTTTCTTT
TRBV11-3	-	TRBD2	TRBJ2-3	CASSHASGGVGDTQYF	TGTGCCAGCAGCCATGCTAGCGGGGGCGTAGGAGATACGCAGTATTTT
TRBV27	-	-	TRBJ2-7	CASSLQGQRYEQYF	TGTGCCAGCAGTTTACAGGGTCAGAGGTACGAGCAGTACTTC
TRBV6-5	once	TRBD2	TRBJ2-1	CASSLSGGSYNEQFF	TGTGCCAGCAGCCTAAGCGGGGGCTCCTACAATGAGCAGTTCTTC
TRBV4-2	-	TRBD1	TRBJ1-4	CASSHPGQGDEKLFF	TGTGCCAGCAGCCACCCGGGACAGGGAGATGAAAAACTGTTTTTT